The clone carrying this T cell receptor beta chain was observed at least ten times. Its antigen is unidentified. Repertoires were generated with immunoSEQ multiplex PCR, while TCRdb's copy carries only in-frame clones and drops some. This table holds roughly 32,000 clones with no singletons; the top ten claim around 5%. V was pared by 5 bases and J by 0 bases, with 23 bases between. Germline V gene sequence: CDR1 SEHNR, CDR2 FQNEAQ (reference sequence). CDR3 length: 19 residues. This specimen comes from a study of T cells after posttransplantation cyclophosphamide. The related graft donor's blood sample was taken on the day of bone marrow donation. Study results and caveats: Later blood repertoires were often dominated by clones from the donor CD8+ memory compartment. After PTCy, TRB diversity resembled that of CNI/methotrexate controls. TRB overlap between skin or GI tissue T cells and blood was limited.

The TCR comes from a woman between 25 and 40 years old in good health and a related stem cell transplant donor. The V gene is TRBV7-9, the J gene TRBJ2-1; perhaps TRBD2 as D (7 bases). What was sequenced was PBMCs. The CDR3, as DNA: TGTGCCAGCAGCCCGCGGGGTGGGGGGGCCTCGAGCTCCTACAATGAGCAGTTCTTC. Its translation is CASSPRGGGASSSYNEQFF.